This T cell receptor (beta chain) originates from a study of shared T cell receptors in the human thymus. This clone was counted once. After removal of 4 bases from V and 8 bases from J, the junction contained 19 bases not matched to a gene. The CDR3 runs 17 residues. Germline V CDR1 and CDR2: MDHEN, SYDVKM. Produced via immunoSEQ multiplex PCR; TCRdb's table is partial and in-frame only. The data show 500,000 to 850,000 clones, with around 87% seen just once and roughly 0.0086% held by the top ten. These same records also appear under a second study, on human thymus T cells. That report adds: Corrective cardiac operations yielded the resected thymus tissue. Within thymic and blood repertoires, V and J gene usage appeared to be biased.

The V gene is TRBV28, the J gene TRBJ1-2, with TRBD1 identical over 7 bases. The origin of this receptor is a boy under two years old with a congenital heart defect. Input material: thymocytes. The CDR3 region is CASSSAGDRGRMDGYTF. The CDR3 DNA is TGTGCCAGCAGTTCCGCCGGGGACAGAGGGAGAATGGACGGCTACACCTTC.